This is a list of T cell receptor beta chains from one sample in a study of molecular identifiers for immune sequencing clone quantification. TCRdb reprocessed the PCR reads via MiXCR and lists one record per CDR3 protein. Seen here are around 460,000 distinct CDR3 sequences, 20% to 25% observed once, and the top ten hold around 0.84%. Sequencing used naive CD8+ T cells from blood, with Jurkat cell RNA spiked in. These receptors were collected from a human donor in good health. Some libraries in this study had Jurkat cell RNA spiked in. CDR3s include the opening cysteine and the closing phenylalanine or tryptophan. The D gene is left open where the match is weak. Clone size, where shown, is once, few, many, or a class for clones that have expanded.

TRBJ2-2	many	TRBV7-9	.	CASSLKFANTGELFF	TGTGCCAGCAGCTTAAAATTCGCGAACACCGGGGAGCTGTTTTTT
TRBJ2-3	many	TRBV6-5	.	CASSYGGRVTDTQYF	TGTGCCAGCAGTTACGGGGGGCGCGTCACAGATACGCAGTATTTT
TRBJ1-2	many	TRBV6-2/TRBV6-3	.	CASATYYGYTF	TGTGCCAGCGCCACCTATTATGGCTACACCTTC
TRBJ2-1	.	TRBV6-1	TRBD2	CASSDASGSPFF	TGTGCCAGCAGTGATGCCAGCGGGAGCCCGTTCTTC
TRBJ2-3	many	TRBV21-1	.	CASRTNRDFWTDTQYF	TGTGCCAGCCGAACGAACAGGGACTTTTGGACAGATACGCAGTATTTT
TRBJ1-2	few	TRBV19	.	CASSILPQSLYGYTF	TGTGCCAGTAGTATTCTCCCACAGTCCCTCTATGGCTACACCTTC
TRBJ1-5	many	TRBV2	.	CASGWDNQPQHF	TGTGCCAGCGGCTGGGACAATCAGCCCCAGCATTTT
TRBJ1-1	few	TRBV20-1	.	CSATRGSAEAFF	TGCAGTGCAACCAGGGGATCCGCTGAAGCTTTCTTT
TRBJ2-1	few	TRBV9	.	CASSVESGSINEQFF	TGTGCCAGCAGCGTAGAGAGCGGGTCGATCAATGAGCAGTTCTTC
TRBJ2-3	many	TRBV7-9	TRBD1	CASSSRATGADTQYF	TGTGCCAGCAGCTCCCGGGCCACAGGGGCAGATACGCAGTATTTT
TRBJ2-5	many	TRBV7-9	.	CASSLGRGPIQETQYF	TGTGCCAGCAGCTTAGGCCGGGGACCGATCCAAGAGACCCAGTACTTC
TRBJ2-1	few	TRBV27	TRBD2	CASSLEGLAGSHEQFF	TGTGCCAGCAGTTTAGAGGGACTAGCGGGATCCCATGAGCAGTTCTTC
TRBJ1-1	.	TRBV27	TRBD1	CASSVTGGPTSFF	TGTGCCAGCAGTGTTACAGGGGGCCCAACTTCTTTCTTT
TRBJ1-1	many	TRBV29-1	.	CSVEDPAGPPGAFF	TGCAGCGTTGAAGATCCCGCAGGGCCCCCAGGGGCTTTCTTT
TRBJ1-1	.	TRBV7-9	.	CASSEIFTNTEAFF	TGTGCCAGCAGCGAGATTTTTACGAACACTGAAGCTTTCTTT
TRBJ2-5	many	TRBV7-9	.	CASSFRGQETQYF	TGTGCCAGCAGCTTTCGAGGTCAAGAGACCCAGTACTTC
TRBJ2-7	.	TRBV11-2	TRBD1	CASSTWTGGEYEQYF	TGTGCCAGCAGCACTTGGACAGGGGGCGAGTACGAGCAGTACTTC
TRBJ2-2	many	TRBV19	.	CASSILTQNTGELFF	TGTGCCAGTAGTATTTTAACTCAGAACACCGGGGAGCTGTTTTTT
TRBJ2-1	.	TRBV11-2	.	CASSLSSTDFNEQFF	TGTGCCAGCAGCTTAAGTTCCACAGACTTCAATGAGCAGTTCTTC
TRBJ2-7	.	TRBV20-1	.	CSADKGSSYEQYF	TGCAGTGCTGACAAGGGAAGCTCCTACGAGCAGTACTTC
TRBJ2-7	.	TRBV20-1	.	CSANGDYEQYF	TGCAGTGCTAACGGGGACTACGAGCAGTACTTC
TRBJ2-7	.	TRBV4-3	.	CASSQGRELYEQYF	TGCGCCAGCAGCCAAGGCCGGGAGCTCTACGAGCAGTACTTC
TRBJ1-5	many	TRBV4-1	TRBD1	CASSQVPGQGEPQHF	TGCGCCAGCAGCCAAGTACCGGGACAGGGCGAGCCCCAGCATTTT
TRBJ2-3	many	TRBV29-1	.	CSVSTDTQYF	TGCAGCGTAAGCACAGATACGCAGTATTTT
TRBJ2-7	many	TRBV5-1	.	CASSPNAGGGNEQYF	TGCGCCAGCAGCCCTAATGCCGGGGGCGGGAATGAGCAGTACTTC